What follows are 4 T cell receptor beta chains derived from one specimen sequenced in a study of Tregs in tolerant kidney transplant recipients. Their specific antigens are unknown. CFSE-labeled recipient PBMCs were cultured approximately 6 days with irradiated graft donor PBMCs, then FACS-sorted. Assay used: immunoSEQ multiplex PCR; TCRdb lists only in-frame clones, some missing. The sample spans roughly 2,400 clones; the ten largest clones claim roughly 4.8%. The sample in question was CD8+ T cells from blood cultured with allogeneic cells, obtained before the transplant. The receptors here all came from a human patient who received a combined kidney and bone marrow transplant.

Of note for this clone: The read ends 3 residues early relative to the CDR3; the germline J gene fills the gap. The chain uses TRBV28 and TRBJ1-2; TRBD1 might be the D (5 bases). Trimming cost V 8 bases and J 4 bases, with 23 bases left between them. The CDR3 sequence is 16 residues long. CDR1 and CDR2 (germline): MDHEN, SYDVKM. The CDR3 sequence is CASWGFKKGLGYGYTF. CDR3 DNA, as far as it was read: TGTGCCAGCTGGGGATTCAAAAAGGGACTCGGCTATGGC.

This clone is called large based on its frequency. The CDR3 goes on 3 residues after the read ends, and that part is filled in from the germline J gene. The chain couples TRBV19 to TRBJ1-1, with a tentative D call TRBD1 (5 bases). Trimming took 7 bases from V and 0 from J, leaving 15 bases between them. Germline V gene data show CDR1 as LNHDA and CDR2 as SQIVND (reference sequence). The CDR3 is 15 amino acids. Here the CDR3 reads CASTPSGGMNTEAFF. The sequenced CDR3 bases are TGTGCCAGTACCCCGTCCGGGGGAATGAACACTGAA.

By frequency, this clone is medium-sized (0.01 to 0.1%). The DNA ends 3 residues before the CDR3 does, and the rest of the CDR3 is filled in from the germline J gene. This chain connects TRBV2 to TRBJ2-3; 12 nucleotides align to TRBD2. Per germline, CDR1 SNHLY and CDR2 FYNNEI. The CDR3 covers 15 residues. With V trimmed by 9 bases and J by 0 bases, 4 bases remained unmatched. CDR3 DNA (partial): TGTGCCAGATGGACTAGCGGGGAAAGCACAGATACG. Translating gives CARWTSGESTDT. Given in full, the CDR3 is CARWTSGESTDTQYF.

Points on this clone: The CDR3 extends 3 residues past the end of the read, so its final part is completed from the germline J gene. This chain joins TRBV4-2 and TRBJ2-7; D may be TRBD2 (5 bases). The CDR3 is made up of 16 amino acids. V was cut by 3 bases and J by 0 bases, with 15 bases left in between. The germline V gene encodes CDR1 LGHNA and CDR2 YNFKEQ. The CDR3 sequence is CASSHGMEDFSYEQYF. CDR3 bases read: TGTGCCAGCAGCCACGGGATGGAGGACTTCTCCTACGAG.